The 12 T cell receptor beta chains below come from one sample, sequenced in a study of cytomegalovirus exposure and HLA in healthy donors. The primer mix had 60 Vbeta and 13 Jbeta primers. Libraries were prepared by immunoSEQ multiplex PCR; TCRdb keeps only in-frame clonotypes and omits some of them. This table holds tens of thousands of clones. The sequenced sample was PBMCs. These receptors all stem from a woman between 25 and 40 years old in good health and CMV-seronegative.

The chain combines TRBV28 with TRBJ1-2; 7 nucleotides align to TRBD1. V shed 10 bases and J 5 bases; nucleotides not matched to a gene: 7. Germline values: CDR1 MDHEN, CDR2 SYDVKM. This CDR3 contains 12 residues. The CDR3 spells CATRQGEYGYTF. The CDR3 DNA sequence: TGTGCCACCAGACAGGGTGAATATGGCTACACCTTC.

This CDR3 reads CASSSGQHTGELFF. In DNA, the CDR3 is TGCGCCAGCAGCTCAGGACAACACACCGGGGAGCTGTTTTTT. The V and J genes are TRBV5-1 and TRBJ2-2; D might be TRBD1 (5 bases). The CDR3 has 14 residues. CDR1 is SGHRS and CDR2 is YFSETQ in the germline V gene. Trimming left V 3 bases short and J 3 bases short, with 9 bases between.

The chain carries TRBV30 and TRBJ1-5, with D possibly matching TRBD1 (5 bases). V was shortened by 1 base and J by 9 bases, with 13 bases between the two germline ends. Germline lookup yields CDR1 GTSNPN and CDR2 SVGIG (reference sequence). This CDR3 is 13 amino acids long. This CDR3 is CAWSETGVGPQHF. CDR3 sequence (DNA): TGTGCCTGGAGTGAAACAGGTGTAGGGCCCCAGCATTTT.

The V gene is TRBV6-5, the J gene TRBJ1-2; D perhaps matches TRBD1 (5 bases). Deletions cut 8 bases from V and 4 bases from J, with 8 bases between. Germline loops: CDR1 MNHEY, CDR2 SVGAGI. The CDR3 has 11 residues. The CDR3 reads CASGTSYGYTF. The CDR3 DNA reads as TGTGCCAGCGGGACTAGCTATGGCTACACCTTC.

The chain joins TRBV14 to TRBJ2-1; D not certain. CDR1 and CDR2 from the germline V gene are SGHDN and FVKESK. V was pared by 5 bases and J by 4 bases, with 9 bases between. This CDR3 has 13 amino acids. The CDR3 region is CASSSEFYNEQFF. The CDR3 DNA sequence: TGTGCCAGCAGCTCGGAGTTTTACAATGAGCAGTTCTTC.

The J gene is TRBJ1-1, the V gene TRBV15; D is ambiguous. V shed 2 bases and J shed 5 bases, with 9 bases lying between them. Germline V gene sequence: CDR1 LNHNV, CDR2 YYDKDF (reference sequence). The CDR3 is made up of 13 amino acids. The CDR3 sequence: CATSRSRKTEAFF. The CDR3 coding sequence is TGTGCCACCAGCAGATCCAGAAAAACTGAAGCTTTCTTT.

V is TRBV19 and J is TRBJ1-1; D gene unclear. Germline CDR1 and CDR2: LNHDA and SQIVND (reference sequence). The length of the CDR3 is 12 residues. Trimming stripped 7 bases from V and 1 base from J, with 7 bases between. CDR3 nucleotide sequence: TGTGCCAGTATGGGCAAGAACACTGAAGCTTTCTTT. Amino acid sequence: CASMGKNTEAFF.

The chain carries TRBV5-1 and TRBJ2-3; tentative D call: TRBD2 (6 bases). V was clipped by 3 bases and J by 0 bases, with 8 bases between them. This CDR3 has 14 residues. The germline V gene encodes CDR1 SGHRS and CDR2 YFSETQ. CDR3 loop: CASSSGTSTDTQYF. CDR3 coding DNA: TGCGCCAGCAGCTCCGGGACTAGCACAGATACGCAGTATTTT. Combining the CDR3 with reference TRBV5-1 and TRBJ2-3 gives the whole variable domain KAGVTQTPRYLIKTRGQQVTLSCSPISGHRSVSWYQQTPGQGLQFLFEYFSETQRNKGNFPGRFSGRQFSNSRSEMNVSTLELGDSALYLCASSSGTSTDTQYFGPGTRLTVL.

The chain uses TRBV29-1 and TRBJ1-5; 8 bases fit TRBD1. The V and J ends lost 7 bases and 5 bases, in that order; junction bases with no gene match: 4. The CDR3 consists of 12 residues. Germline V gives CDR1 SQVTM, CDR2 ANQGSEA. The CDR3 spells CSGLQGDQPQHF. The CDR3 DNA is TGCAGCGGCCTACAGGGGGATCAGCCCCAGCATTTT.

CDR3 in amino acids: CASSFRGGRDDYNSPLHF. CDR3 DNA sequence: TGTGCCAGCAGCTTCCGGGGGGGGAGGGACGATTATAATTCACCCCTCCACTTT. The chain has TRBV5-5 and TRBJ1-6, with D perhaps matching TRBD1 (5 bases). Deletions cut 2 bases from V and 4 bases from J, with 19 bases between. The length of the CDR3 is 18 residues. Looked up from germline, CDR1 is SGHKS and CDR2 is YYEKEE (reference sequence).

The V call is TRBV2, the J call TRBJ2-1; 8 bases are a match to TRBD2. The V segment lost 3 bases and the J segment 4 bases; nucleotides outside the gene matches: 8. The CDR3 length is 16 residues. Germline assignment: CDR1 SNHLY and CDR2 FYNNEI. The CDR3 is CASSDLPGGLYNEQFF. The CDR3 DNA reads TGTGCCAGCAGTGATCTACCGGGGGGGCTATACAATGAGCAGTTCTTC.

This chain joins TRBV5-6 and TRBJ1-6, with D perhaps TRBD1 (6 bases). The CDR3 is 15 residues long. Trimming pared 3 bases from V and 6 bases from J, leaving 13 bases between. Germline loops: CDR1 SGHDT, CDR2 YYEEEE. The CDR3 sequence: CASSSYRVTNSPLHF. The CDR3 DNA is TGTGCCAGCAGCTCTTACAGGGTTACTAATTCACCCCTCCACTTT.